The clone carrying this TCR beta chain was seen a few times. This entry comes from a study of control samples from healthy donors and cancer patients. Sequenced by immunoSEQ multiplex PCR; TCRdb stores in-frame clones only, minus some. In the table there are around 77,000 clones, roughly 92% of which are singletons. CDR3 length: 13 amino acids. Germline CDR1 SGHDN, CDR2 FVKESK. With 4 bases removed from V and 2 bases from J, the gap between germline ends came to 8 bases. The sequence came from a woman aged 55-70 years in good health. Sequencing used blood. The rearrangement joins TRBV14 to TRBJ1-2; D is unresolved. The CDR3 DNA reads as TGTGCCAGCAGCCCACAAGGGAACTATGGCTACACCTTC. Encoded protein: CASSPQGNYGYTF.